This TCR beta chain emerged from a study of T-cell memory formation after mild COVID-19. With constant-segment primers, 5'RACE yielded cDNA libraries of TCR alpha and TCR beta that carried sample barcodes and UMIs. MiXCR, applied by TCRdb to the 5' RACE reads, yields one record per CDR3 protein. The sample lists hundreds of thousands of distinct CDR3 sequences, about 22% occurring once. Germline CDR1 is SQVTM and CDR2 is ANQGSEA. This CDR3 region has 13 residues. V was cut by 7 bases and J by 5 bases, with 17 bases left in between. Study-wide results and caveats: Clones shrinking from day 15 to 85 showed even CD4/CD8 mixes; later expanders tilted CD4+. Whether second-wave clones peaking at day 37 were SARS-CoV-2 specific went unconfirmed. Mainly in CM and EM were contracting CD4+ clones; CD8+ were in EMRA.

This clonotype was observed a few times. Its specificity is unknown. This chain connects TRBV29-1 to TRBJ1-1; D might be TRBD1 (5 bases). Sequencing used PBMCs or a T cell subset sorted from them (not recorded which). This clonotype originated in an adult woman who had mild COVID-19 (a few samples of this study predate the infection). Cell type and time point are not known. CDR3 protein: CSAPGSGGTEAFF. CDR3 nucleotides: TGCAGCGCCCCGGGTTCGGGGGGGACTGAAGCTTTCTTT. The full variable domain, with the rest looked up from reference TRBV29-1 and TRBJ1-1, is SAVISQKPSRDICQRGTSLTIQCQVDSQVTMMFWYRQQPGQSLTLIATANQGSEATYESGFVIDKFPISRPNLTFSTLTVSNMSPEDSSIYLCSAPGSGGTEAFFGQGTRLTVV.